This TCR beta chain was identified during a study of neurological immune-mediated disorders. The wider study: Of the roughly 35 patients with multiple sclerosis, some 31 had relapsing-remitting MS, whereas the remaining 3 had secondary progressive MS. Whole-study results and caveats: The multiple sclerosis repertoire cluster was associated with no clinical or MRI feature. HTLV-1-associated myelopathy led in TCR clonal expansion, while multiple sclerosis ranked lowest, below healthy controls.

cDNA synthesis was performed by 5'RACE with 10-nucleotide random UMIs. TCRdb passed the 5' RACE reads through MiXCR, listing each CDR3 protein once. The profile shows tens of thousands of distinct CDR3 sequences, around 3.3% of them singletons. The sample holds many counts of this clonotype. Its matching antigen is unknown. The junction departs from the called germline gene at one end, perhaps through a read error. CDR3 size: 15 residues. Germline V gene lookup returns CDR1 DFQATT and CDR2 SNEGSKA (reference sequence). The rearrangement uses TRBV20-1 and TRBJ1-6; TRBD1 agrees at 11 bases. This sequence originates from a man aged 40-55 years with multiple sclerosis. The sequenced sample consisted of PBMCs. The CDR3 loop is CSARGTGGDHSPLNF. The CDR3 nucleotides are TGCAGTGCTAGAGGGACAGGGGGCGACCATTCACCCCTCAACTTT.